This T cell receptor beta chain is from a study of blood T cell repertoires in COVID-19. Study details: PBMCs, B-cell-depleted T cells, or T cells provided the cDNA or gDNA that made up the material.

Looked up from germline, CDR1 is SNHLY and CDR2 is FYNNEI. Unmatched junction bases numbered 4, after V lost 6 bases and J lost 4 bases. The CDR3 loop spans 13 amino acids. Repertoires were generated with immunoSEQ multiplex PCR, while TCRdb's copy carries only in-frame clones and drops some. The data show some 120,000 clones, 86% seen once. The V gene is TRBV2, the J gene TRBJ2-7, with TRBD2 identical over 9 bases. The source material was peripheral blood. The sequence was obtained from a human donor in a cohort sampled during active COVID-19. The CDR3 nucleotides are TGTGCCAGCAGCGTGACTAGCGGATACGAGCAGTACTTC. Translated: CASSVTSGYEQYF.